A single sample is the source of the 8 T cell receptor beta chains below, sequenced in a study of blood T cell repertoires in COVID-19. Profiling relied on immunoSEQ multiplex PCR, and the TCRdb table lists in-frame clones only, not all of them. The repertoire holds roughly 76,000 clones, with around 75% as singletons. The sequencing sample was made of peripheral blood. These receptors were collected from a man aged 70 or older with acute or convalescent COVID-19.

V and J are TRBV2 and TRBJ2-1; 9 nucleotides match TRBD2. CDR3 length: 14 amino acids. The V gene's germline CDR1 is SNHLY and CDR2 FYNNEI. Trimming at V came to 6 bases and at J to 5 bases, leaving 5 bases not matched to a gene. The DNA of the CDR3 is TGTGCCAGCAGAAGACTAGCGGCAGACAATGAGCAGTTCTTC. It is translated as CASRRLAADNEQFF.

The V and J genes are TRBV15 and TRBJ2-1; 7 positions agree with TRBD1. The trim removed 2 bases at V and 1 base at J, leaving 5 bases unmatched. Germline CDR1 and CDR2: LNHNV and YYDKDF (reference sequence). The CDR3 consists of 16 residues. Written as DNA, the CDR3 is TGTGCCACCAGCAGAACCGACAGGGAGTCCTACAATGAGCAGTTCTTC. The encoded protein is CATSRTDRESYNEQFF.

This clone came up a few times. V gene TRBV19 combines with J gene TRBJ1-5, with a possible D match to TRBD1 (5 bases). This CDR3 comprises 14 residues. Trimming pared 5 bases from V and 1 base from J, leaving 9 bases between. Germline-derived CDR1 and CDR2 are LNHDA and SQIVND (reference sequence). This chain's CDR3 is CASSPPGSNQPQHF. CDR3 DNA sequence: TGTGCCAGTAGTCCCCCAGGGAGCAATCAGCCCCAGCATTTT.

The gene calls are TRBV18 and TRBJ2-7, with 13 bases matching TRBD2. The V segment lost 1 base and the J segment 3 bases; nucleotides outside the gene matches: 6. Germline V lookup: CDR1 KGHSH, CDR2 LQKENI. The CDR3 consists of 17 residues. In DNA, the CDR3 is TGTGCCAGCTCACCACGGACTAGCGGGAGTGCGGTCTACGAGCAGTACTTC. It specifies CASSPRTSGSAVYEQYF. Drawing the rest from reference TRBV18 and TRBJ2-7, the complete variable domain is NAGVMQNPRHLVRRRGQEARLRCSPMKGHSHVYWYRQLPEEGLKFMVYLQKENIIDESGMPKERFSAEFPKEGPSILRIQQVVRGDSAAYFCASSPRTSGSAVYEQYFGPGTRLTVT.

The chain combines TRBV6-2 or TRBV6-3 with TRBJ1-2; TRBD1 aligns across 7 bases. The V and J ends lost 6 bases and 2 bases, in that order; junction bases with no gene match: 9. There are 15 residues in the CDR3. Per the germline V gene, CDR1 is MNHEY and CDR2 is SVGEGT. In DNA form, the CDR3 reads TGTGCCAGCAGCGACTGGACAGGCCTAAACTATGGCTACACCTTC. Its protein is CASSDWTGLNYGYTF.

The gene calls are TRBV7-3 and TRBJ2-1; D is uncertain. Germline CDR1 SGHTA, CDR2 FQGTGA. The CDR3 length is 14 residues. V dropped 5 bases and J dropped 6 bases, with 14 bases sitting between them. CDR3 in amino acids: CASSPPGLPNEQFF. In DNA, the CDR3 is TGTGCCAGCAGCCCCCCTGGGCTCCCCAATGAGCAGTTCTTC.

The V call is TRBV29-1, the J call TRBJ2-1; D may be TRBD2 (5 bases). The germline CDR1 and CDR2 sequences are SQVTM and ANQGSEA. The CDR3 is 12 residues long. Trimming shortened V by 1 base and J by 12 bases, and 13 bases separated the two germline ends. The CDR3 protein is CSVEGADRGQFF. Here the CDR3 DNA reads TGCAGCGTTGAAGGGGCCGATCGGGGGCAGTTCTTC.

This sequence joins TRBV7-3 and TRBJ2-2; D unclear. CDR3 length: 12 amino acids. Germline values: CDR1 SGHTA, CDR2 FQGTGA. V was cut by 4 bases and J by 6 bases, with 6 bases left in between. Written as DNA, the CDR3 is TGTGCCAGCAGCTCCACAGCCGGGGAGCTGTTTTTT. Amino acid sequence: CASSSTAGELFF.